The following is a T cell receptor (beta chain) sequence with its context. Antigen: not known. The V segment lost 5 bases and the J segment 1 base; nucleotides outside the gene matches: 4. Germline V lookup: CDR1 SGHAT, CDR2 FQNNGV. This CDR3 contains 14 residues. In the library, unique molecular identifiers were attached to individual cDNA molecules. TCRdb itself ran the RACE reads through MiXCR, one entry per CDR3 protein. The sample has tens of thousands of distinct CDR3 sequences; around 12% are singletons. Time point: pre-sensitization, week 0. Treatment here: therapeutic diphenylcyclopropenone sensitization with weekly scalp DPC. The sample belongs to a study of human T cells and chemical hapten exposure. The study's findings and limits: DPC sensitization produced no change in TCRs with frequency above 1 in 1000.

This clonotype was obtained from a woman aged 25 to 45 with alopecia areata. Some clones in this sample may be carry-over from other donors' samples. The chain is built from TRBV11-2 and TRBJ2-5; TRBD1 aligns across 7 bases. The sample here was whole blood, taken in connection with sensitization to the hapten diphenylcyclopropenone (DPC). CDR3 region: CASSPGTAQETQYF. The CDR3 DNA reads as TGTGCCAGCAGCCCGGGGACAGCCCAAGAGACCCAGTACTTC.